Below, 30 T cell receptor beta chains from the same sample are listed, as sequenced in a study of T cell repertoires in cytomegalovirus infection. One entry per CDR3 protein, called by TCRdb with MiXCR from the reads. This table has around 340,000 distinct CDR3 sequences, almost 30% appearing once. What these receptors recognize is not known. Material: cultured PBMCs, obtained from culture after CMV antigen stimulation. Receptor source: a human donor in good health (CMV status not recorded). Some clones in this sample may be carry-over from other donors' samples.

V is TRBV6-5 and J is TRBJ1-2, with TRBD1 identical over 7 bases. This CDR3 has 13 residues. With 6 bases clipped from V and 8 bases from J, the junction kept 9 bases outside the gene matches. The germline V gene has CDR1 MNHEY and CDR2 SVGAGI. The CDR3 spells CASSRQGVRGYTF. The CDR3 DNA is TGTGCCAGCAGCCGACAGGGAGTAAGAGGCTACACCTTC.

This rearrangement joins TRBV7-8 to TRBJ1-6; D not certain. Trimming removed 1 base from V and 7 bases from J, with 8 bases in between. The CDR3 sequence is 14 residues long. Germline V lookup: CDR1 SGHVS, CDR2 FQNEAQ. The CDR3 region is CASSLERQNSPLHF. DNA of the CDR3: TGTGCCAGCAGCTTAGAAAGGCAGAATTCACCCCTCCACTTT.

This clonotype occurred many times. The rearrangement joins TRBV7-2 to TRBJ2-7; TRBD2 aligns across 8 bases. The CDR3 covers 15 residues. V gave up 3 bases and J gave up 2 bases; unmatched junction bases: 6. The V gene's germline CDR1 is SGHTA and CDR2 FQGNSA. Written as DNA, the CDR3 is TGTGCCAGCAGCTTCCTAGCGGGTGTAACCTACGAGCAGTACTTC. Encoded protein: CASSFLAGVTYEQYF.

This clonotype was observed a few times. V and J are TRBV27 and TRBJ2-2; TRBD1 aligns across 8 bases. Germline V gene data show CDR1 as MNHEY and CDR2 as SMNVEV (reference sequence). J was trimmed by 2 bases and V by 6 bases; bases with no gene match: 8. This CDR3 contains 16 residues. The CDR3 sequence: CASSKRTGINTGELFF. CDR3 coding DNA: TGTGCCAGCAGCAAACGGACAGGGATCAACACCGGGGAGCTGTTTTTT.

This chain uses TRBV2 with TRBJ1-6; no reliable D call. Germline CDR1 and CDR2: SNHLY and FYNNEI. The CDR3 runs to 15 residues. The V end was cut by 6 bases, the J end by 5 bases, with 14 bases between. CDR3 amino acids: CASRPEGWDNSPLHF. The CDR3 region has the DNA TGTGCCAGCAGGCCCGAGGGATGGGATAATTCACCCCTCCACTTT.

V usage is TRBV19 and J usage is TRBJ1-5; 8 nucleotides align to TRBD1. Germline V lookup: CDR1 LNHDA, CDR2 SQIVND (reference sequence). There are 13 residues in the CDR3. The ends lost 7 bases at V and 7 bases at J; junction bases unmatched: 6. The CDR3 spells CASTVQGDQPQHF. CDR3 in DNA: TGTGCCAGTACGGTACAGGGGGACCAGCCCCAGCATTTT. The whole variable domain, remainder taken from reference TRBV19 and TRBJ1-5, is DGGITQSPKYLFRKEGQNVTLSCEQNLNHDAMYWYRQDPGQGLRLIYYSQIVNDFQKGDIAEGYSVSREKKESFPLTVTSAQKNPTAFYLCASTVQGDQPQHFGDGTRLSIL.

V gene TRBV7-8 combines with J gene TRBJ1-4; TRBD1 matches at 10 bases. CDR1 is SGHVS and CDR2 is FQNEAQ in the germline V gene. There are 15 residues in the CDR3. The V and J ends lost 4 bases and 5 bases, in that order; junction bases with no gene match: 4. CDR3 in DNA: TGTGCCAGCAGCTCGACGGGACAGGGGAATGAAAAACTGTTTTTT. This encodes CASSSTGQGNEKLFF. Looking up the rest from reference TRBV7-8 and TRBJ1-4 gives the full variable domain: GAGVSQSPRYKVAKRGQDVALRCDPISGHVSLFWYQQALGQGPEFLTYFQNEAQLDKSGLPSDRFFAERPEGSVSTLKIQRTQQEDSAVYLCASSSTGQGNEKLFFGSGTQLSVL.

The rearrangement uses TRBV7-9 and TRBJ1-2; maybe TRBD1 (5 bases). This CDR3 spans 16 amino acids. In germline, CDR1 is SEHNR, CDR2 FQNEAQ (reference sequence). Trimming left V 5 bases short and J 4 bases short, with 20 bases between. The CDR3 here is CASSPTPRGVTYGYTF. The CDR3 nucleotides are TGTGCCAGCAGCCCGACACCACGGGGGGTTACCTATGGCTACACCTTC.

This chain links TRBV4-3 with TRBJ2-1, with D uncertain. Germline assignment: CDR1 LGHNA and CDR2 YSLEER. V was cut by 4 bases and J by 2 bases, with 6 bases left in between. The length of the CDR3 is 13 residues. CDR3 DNA sequence: TGCGCCAGCAGCCGTAGCACCTACAATGAGCAGTTCTTC. It is translated as CASSRSTYNEQFF.

This clonotype occurred many times. This chain links TRBV12-3 or TRBV12-4 with TRBJ2-3, with D possibly matching TRBD1 (6 bases). The CDR3 consists of 15 residues. V lost 6 bases, J lost 2 bases, and 15 bases lay in between. CDR3 nucleotide sequence: TGTGCCAGCAGCTTGACAGGTCCCCACACAGATACGCAGTATTTT. This sequence encodes CASSLTGPHTDTQYF.

This clonotype showed up many times. The chain employs TRBV7-2 and TRBJ2-6; D ambiguous. Trimming left V 5 bases short and J 0 bases short, with 14 bases between. Germline CDR1 is SGHTA and CDR2 is FQGNSA. This CDR3 has 17 amino acids. The CDR3 nucleotides read TGTGCCAGCAGCCAGAGTAACGTTGTCTCTGGGGCCAACGTCCTGACTTTC. Protein sequence: CASSQSNVVSGANVLTF.

This clonotype has more than one count but fewer than ten. The V and J genes are TRBV2 and TRBJ1-1; D gene uncertain. Germline assignment: CDR1 SNHLY and CDR2 FYNNEI. CDR3 length equals 13 residues. With 5 bases removed from V and 6 bases from J, the gap between germline ends came to 13 bases. CDR3 coding DNA: TGTGCCAGCAGTTATGGCCGCGCCGCTGAAGCTTTCTTT. It translates to CASSYGRAAEAFF. The whole variable domain, filled in from reference TRBV2 and TRBJ1-1, reads EPEVTQTPSHQVTQMGQEVILRCVPISNHLYFYWYRQILGQKVEFLVSFYNNEISEKSEIFDDQFSVERPDGSNFTLKIRSTKLEDSAMYFCASSYGRAAEAFFGQGTRLTVV.

The gene calls are TRBV3-1 and TRBJ1-1, with D perhaps TRBD1 (5 bases). CDR1 is LGHDT and CDR2 is YNNKEL in the germline V gene (reference sequence). The CDR3 sequence is 14 residues long. V was cut by 4 bases and J by 4 bases, with 13 bases left in between. DNA for the CDR3: TGTGCCAGCAGCCCTCAACTCGGGGCCACTGAAGCTTTCTTT. It translates to CASSPQLGATEAFF.

This clonotype was observed a handful of times. The chain joins TRBV5-1 to TRBJ2-7; D is undetermined. The V gene lost 0 bases and the J gene lost 2 bases, with 6 bases spanning the gap. This CDR3 comprises 13 residues. Germline loops: CDR1 SGHRS, CDR2 YFSETQ. The CDR3 loop reads CASSLVGTYEQYF. CDR3 DNA: TGCGCCAGCAGCTTGGTAGGGACCTACGAGCAGTACTTC. The entire variable domain, with the rest obtained from reference TRBV5-1 and TRBJ2-7, is as follows: KAGVTQTPRYLIKTRGQQVTLSCSPISGHRSVSWYQQTPGQGLQFLFEYFSETQRNKGNFPGRFSGRQFSNSRSEMNVSTLELGDSALYLCASSLVGTYEQYFGPGTRLTVT.

The chain combines TRBV6-1 with TRBJ1-5, with 8 bases fitting TRBD1. Germline values: CDR1 MNHNS, CDR2 SASEGT. CDR3 length: 15 residues. Germline trimming cut 6 bases from V and 0 bases from J; bases unmatched to any gene: 4. The CDR3 loop is CASSKTGASNQPQHF. CDR3 nucleotide sequence: TGTGCCAGCAGCAAGACAGGGGCTAGCAATCAGCCCCAGCATTTT.

This clonotype has only a few counts. The gene calls are TRBV5-4 and TRBJ1-2; D unresolved. CDR3 size: 14 residues. Per germline, CDR1 SGHNT and CDR2 YYREEE (reference sequence). V was cut by 1 base and J by 4 bases, with 11 bases left in between. DNA for the CDR3: TGTGCCAGCAGCTTGCAACAAAGGGTCTATGGCTACACCTTC. Protein sequence: CASSLQQRVYGYTF.

This clonotype has just a few counts. The chain is built from TRBV7-2 and TRBJ2-7, with D possibly matching TRBD2 (5 bases). The CDR3 covers 14 residues. V shed 4 bases and J shed 0 bases, with 10 bases lying between them. Germline-derived CDR1 and CDR2 are SGHTA and FQGNSA. The CDR3 nucleotides are TGTGCCAGCAGCTCCGTAGCGTCCTCCTACGAGCAGTACTTC. This codes for CASSSVASSYEQYF.

V and J are TRBV10-3 and TRBJ2-1; 14 bases line up with TRBD2. Trimming removed 6 bases from V and 5 bases from J; junction bases left unmatched: 15. There are 19 residues in the CDR3. From germline, CDR1 is ENHRY and CDR2 SYGVKD. The CDR3 spells CAIRDRLAGGLGSNNEQFF. DNA for the CDR3: TGTGCCATCAGGGACAGACTAGCGGGGGGGCTCGGTTCAAACAATGAGCAGTTCTTC.

For this clonotype: This is likely a read error, given that the CDR3 carries no conserved phenylalanine or tryptophan at its end. The J gene is TRBJ2-5, the V gene TRBV3-1; D remains unclear. Germline CDR1 is LGHDT and CDR2 is YNNKEL (reference sequence). The CDR3 is 15 residues long. V was cut by 4 bases and J by 4 bases, with 16 bases left in between. CDR3 region: CASSRREVQVETQYL. CDR3 nucleotide sequence: TGTGCCAGCAGCCGCCGAGAAGTCCAAGTAGAGACCCAGTACCTC.

This sequence joins TRBV4-2 and TRBJ2-3; D could derive from TRBD1 or TRBD2 (7 bases each). The CDR3 has 15 amino acids. The V gene lost 0 bases and the J gene lost 6 bases, with 13 bases spanning the gap. From germline, CDR1 is LGHNA and CDR2 YNFKEQ. CDR3 in amino acids: CASSQDREGADTQYF. In nucleotides, the CDR3 is TGTGCCAGCAGCCAAGATAGGGAGGGGGCTGATACGCAGTATTTT.

The V gene is TRBV5-6, the J gene TRBJ2-5; TRBD2 might be the D (6 bases). This CDR3 is 16 amino acids long. Germline assignment: CDR1 SGHDT and CDR2 YYEEEE. The V gene lost 3 bases and the J gene lost 1 base, with 16 bases spanning the gap. CDR3 region: CASSSGLPWSQETQYF. The CDR3 DNA reads TGTGCCAGCAGCTCCGGACTACCATGGAGCCAAGAGACCCAGTACTTC.

This clonotype turned up a few times. J is TRBJ2-5 and V is TRBV6-1; possible D gene TRBD2, 5 bases. The CDR3 is made up of 14 amino acids. Per the germline V gene, CDR1 is MNHNS and CDR2 is SASEGT. V lost 7 bases and J lost 0, with 12 bases in between. The CDR3: CASKRGPDQETQYF. The CDR3, as DNA: TGTGCCAGCAAGCGAGGGCCGGACCAAGAGACCCAGTACTTC.

This clonotype was counted a few times. The CDR3: CASSQVLAGEVYEQYF. The DNA of the CDR3 is TGCGCCAGCAGCCAAGTCCTAGCGGGAGAGGTCTACGAGCAGTACTTC. The chain links TRBV4-1 to TRBJ2-7; 10 bases line up with TRBD2. V lost 1 base, J lost 3 bases, and 6 bases stayed unmatched. The germline V gene encodes CDR1 MGHRA and CDR2 YSYEKL. The CDR3 is 16 amino acids.

This clonotype was counted a few times. The rearrangement joins TRBV4-2 to TRBJ1-1; the D gene is possibly TRBD1 (5 bases). Per germline, CDR1 LGHNA and CDR2 YNFKEQ. This CDR3 region has 15 residues. V was pared by 4 bases and J by 6 bases, with 18 bases between. This chain's CDR3 is CASSLRERGRSEAFF. DNA of the CDR3: TGTGCCAGCAGCCTCAGGGAAAGGGGAAGGTCTGAAGCTTTCTTT.

This clonotype was picked up many times. This sequence joins TRBV7-9 and TRBJ2-1, with 7 bases fitting TRBD2. CDR1 and CDR2 (germline): SEHNR, FQNEAQ (reference sequence). CDR3 length equals 15 residues. V lost 10 bases to trimming and J lost 4 bases; unmatched junction nucleotides: 13. The CDR3 sequence is CATTSGAGIYNEQFF. The CDR3 region has the DNA TGTGCCACAACCAGCGGGGCAGGGATTTACAATGAGCAGTTCTTC.

The CDR3 nucleotides are TGCAGTGCTAGGGGACTAGCGGGTTACGAGCAGTACTTC. This sequence encodes CSARGLAGYEQYF. The chain joins TRBV20-1 to TRBJ2-7, with 12 bases fitting TRBD2. CDR1 and CDR2 from the germline V gene are DFQATT and SNEGSKA (reference sequence). The CDR3 spans 13 residues. J was trimmed by 4 bases and V by 3 bases; bases with no gene match: 1.

The chain carries TRBV12-3 or TRBV12-4 and TRBJ2-3, with a possible D match to TRBD2 (6 bases). The length of the CDR3 is 15 residues. V lost 6 bases and J 3 bases, leaving 16 bases between the germline ends. CDR3 in DNA: TGTGCCAGCAGCACCCCTCACGCGGGGACAGATACGCAGTATTTT. Protein product: CASSTPHAGTDTQYF.

There are a few counts of this clonotype. The J gene is TRBJ2-7, the V gene TRBV18, with a possible D match to TRBD2 (6 bases). Per germline, CDR1 KGHSH and CDR2 LQKENI. CDR3 length: 12 amino acids. Trimming took off 2 bases at V and 5 bases at J, with 7 bases between the two ends. CDR3: CASSPGRNEQYF. The CDR3 nucleotides read TGTGCCAGCTCACCAGGGAGGAACGAGCAGTACTTC.

This chain connects TRBV7-8 to TRBJ2-2; D may be TRBD1 (5 bases). Germline assignment: CDR1 SGHVS and CDR2 FQNEAQ. V shed 5 bases and J shed 5 bases, with 15 bases lying between them. There are 15 residues in the CDR3. The chain's CDR3 is CASSRSTALTGELFF. For the CDR3, the DNA is TGTGCCAGCAGCCGCTCGACAGCACTTACCGGGGAGCTGTTTTTT.

This clonotype appeared a few times. The V and J genes are TRBV7-9 and TRBJ1-1; 7 bases line up with TRBD1. Trimming removed 5 bases from V and 2 bases from J; junction bases left unmatched: 11. CDR3 length equals 16 residues. From germline, CDR1 is SEHNR and CDR2 FQNEAQ (reference sequence). The CDR3 nucleotides read TGTGCCAGCAGCCCTCTCGGAGGACAGGTCAACACTGAAGCTTTCTTT. This sequence encodes CASSPLGGQVNTEAFF. Supplemented by reference TRBV7-9 and TRBJ1-1, the full variable domain reads DTGVSQNPRHKITKRGQNVTFRCDPISEHNRLYWYRQTLGQGPEFLTYFQNEAQLEKSRLLSDRFSAERPKGSFSTLEIQRTEQGDSAMYLCASSPLGGQVNTEAFFGQGTRLTVV.